Sequencing of this T cell receptor (beta chain) was carried out in a study of blood T cell repertoires in COVID-19. Study at large: Samples came from the United States, Italy and Spain, spanning acute and convalescent COVID-19.

Germline CDR1 and CDR2: SEHNR and FQNEAQ (reference sequence). This CDR3 region has 17 residues. V shed 3 bases, J shed 3 bases, and the junction held 10 bases outside the gene matches. Clones were sequenced by immunoSEQ multiplex PCR, and TCRdb holds only the in-frame ones, with some missing. The sample has over 120,000 clones; roughly 80% are singletons. This sequence originates from a man in his 70s who had recovered from COVID-19. The chain couples TRBV7-9 to TRBJ2-1; 8 bases agree with TRBD2. Sequencing used peripheral blood. CDR3 in amino acids: CASSLYNLAGLYNEQFF. The CDR3 DNA is TGTGCCAGCAGCTTGTACAATCTAGCGGGTCTCTACAATGAGCAGTTCTTC.